This T cell receptor (beta chain) is drawn from a study of CDR3 diversity in severe acne. TCRdb reprocessed the PCR reads with MiXCR, giving one entry per CDR3 protein. The data hold roughly 93,000 distinct CDR3 sequences, with about 49% observed a single time. Trimming shortened V by 5 bases and J by 3 bases, and 12 bases separated the two germline ends. The germline CDR1 and CDR2 sequences are LGHDT and YNNKEL (reference sequence). CDR3 length: 14 amino acids. This clonotype was counted at least ten times. The rearrangement uses TRBV3-1 and TRBJ2-3, with TRBD2 as a possible D gene (5 bases). The sample comprised blood. The receptor comes from a male donor with severe acne vulgaris. CDR3: CASSKILVTDTQYF. CDR3 DNA: TGTGCCAGCAGCAAGATACTAGTTACAGATACGCAGTATTTT.